This T cell receptor (beta chain) was profiled in a study of memory B cells and T cells in multiple sclerosis. This clone was detected a few times. No antigen is known for it. Study observations and caveats: Clone-set sizes differed between compartments, so shared clonotype counts needed normalization.

Clones were read by immunoSEQ multiplex PCR, and TCRdb kept only the in-frame ones, dropping some. In the table there are about 14,000 clones, 69% of which are singletons. J gave up 6 bases and V 8 bases, and 4 bases lay outside the gene matches. CDR1 and CDR2 from the germline V gene are MNHNS and SASEGT. The CDR3 has 12 amino acids. The sequenced sample was memory (CD45RO+) CD4+ T cells from blood. This chain joins TRBV6-1 and TRBJ2-1; 7 positions agree with TRBD2. This clonotype originated in a human donor with multiple sclerosis. CDR3: CASLTSVNEQFF. Here the CDR3 DNA reads TGTGCCAGCTTAACTAGCGTCAATGAGCAGTTCTTC.